This is a list of T cell receptor beta chains from one sample in a study of cytomegalovirus exposure and HLA in healthy donors. Here immunoSEQ multiplex PCR was the method, and the copy in TCRdb shows in-frame clones only, minus some. The sample has roughly 100,000 clones; roughly 71% are singletons. Sequenced: PBMCs. Receptors were obtained from a man in his forties in good health and CMV-seropositive. Both conserved end residues are part of each CDR3. A D gene is named only where the DNA matches it firmly. A clone size is listed for some rows: how often the clone was seen (once, few, many), or a class if it is expanded.

TRBJ1-2,TRBV28,NA,TRBD1,CASRRTGEGQGYTF,TGTGCCAGCAGGCGGACAGGGGAGGGTCAGGGCTACACCTTC
TRBJ2-7,TRBV14,NA,TRBD2,CASSHWTSRYEQYF,TGTGCCAGCAGCCATTGGACTAGCAGATACGAGCAGTACTTC
TRBJ1-1,TRBV7-2,NA,NA,CASSSTEGTEAFF,TGTGCCAGCAGCTCCACGGAGGGCACTGAAGCTTTCTTT
TRBJ1-5,TRBV19,NA,NA,CASSSAGRGYGRGNQPQHF,TGTGCCAGTAGTAGCGCAGGGAGGGGATACGGAAGGGGCAATCAGCCCCAGCATTTT
TRBJ1-1,TRBV28,few,NA,CASSFRGTEAFF,TGTGCCAGCAGTTTCCGGGGAACTGAAGCTTTCTTT
TRBJ1-1,TRBV10-3,NA,NA,CAISESQDMNTEAFF,TGTGCCATCAGTGAGTCTCAGGACATGAACACTGAAGCTTTCTTT
TRBJ2-3,TRBV30,NA,TRBD2,CAWSRNLAGGTDTQYF,TGTGCCTGGAGTCGCAACCTAGCGGGAGGAACAGATACGCAGTATTTT
TRBJ1-1,TRBV6-1,NA,NA,CASSFNRDTEAFF,TGTGCCAGCAGTTTTAACAGGGACACTGAAGCTTTCTTT
TRBJ1-1,TRBV30,NA,NA,CAWGRGNTEAFF,TGTGCCTGGGGGAGGGGAAACACTGAAGCTTTCTTT
TRBJ2-2,TRBV5-4,few,NA,CASSLAGMNTGELFF,TGTGCCAGCAGCTTGGCCGGTATGAACACCGGGGAGCTGTTTTTT
TRBJ1-1,TRBV7-6,NA,NA,CASSQTGIQAEAFF,TGTGCCAGCAGCCAAACAGGGATACAAGCTGAAGCTTTCTTT
TRBJ1-3,TRBV4-3,NA,NA,CASSLDSFSGNTIYF,TGCGCCAGCAGCCTCGACAGCTTTTCAGGAAACACCATATATTTT
TRBJ1-1,TRBV7-9,few,NA,CASSNGHQAFF,TGTGCCAGCAGCAATGGACACCAAGCTTTCTTT
TRBJ2-3,TRBV9,few,NA,CASSAGLGDTDTQYF,TGTGCCAGCAGCGCGGGACTGGGGGACACAGATACGCAGTATTTT
TRBJ2-7,TRBV28,NA,NA,CASSFAGTYEQYF,TGTGCCAGCAGTTTCGCAGGGACCTACGAGCAGTACTTC
TRBJ1-4,TRBV30,few,TRBD1,CAWRGQSNEKLFF,TGTGCCTGGAGGGGACAGAGTAATGAAAAACTGTTTTTT
TRBJ2-1,TRBV2,NA,NA,CASSAQREQFF,TGTGCCAGCAGTGCCCAGCGGGAGCAGTTCTTC
TRBJ1-2,TRBV5-8,NA,TRBD1,CASSLAPGQGYGYTF,TGTGCCAGCAGCTTGGCCCCGGGACAGGGCTATGGCTACACCTTC